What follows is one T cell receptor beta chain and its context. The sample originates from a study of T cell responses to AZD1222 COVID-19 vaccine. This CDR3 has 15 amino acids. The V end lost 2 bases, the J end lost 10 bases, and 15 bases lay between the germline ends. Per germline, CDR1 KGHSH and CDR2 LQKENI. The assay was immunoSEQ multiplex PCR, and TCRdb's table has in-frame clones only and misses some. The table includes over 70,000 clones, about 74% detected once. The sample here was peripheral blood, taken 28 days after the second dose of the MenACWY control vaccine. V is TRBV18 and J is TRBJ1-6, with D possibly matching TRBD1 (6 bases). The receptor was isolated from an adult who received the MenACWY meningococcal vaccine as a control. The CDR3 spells CASSPGDTPLSPLHF. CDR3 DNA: TGTGCCAGCTCACCAGGGGACACCCCACTATCACCCCTCCACTTT.